This TCR beta chain came from a study of regulatory T cells in long-lasting Graves disease. Assembly of TCR beta libraries relied on iRepertoire HTBI primers together with Arm-PCR of CDR3 regions. TCRdb re-called the multiplex PCR reads with MiXCR, one entry per CDR3 protein. The sample has hundreds of thousands of distinct CDR3 sequences, around 30% seen once; the top ten hold around 42%. This clonotype was detected ten times or more. Antigen: not known. The time point here: persistent/refractory GD, antithyroid drugs over 5 years with positive TRAb. RNA from PBMCs was the source of the TCR library. Germline CDR1 is MNHEY and CDR2 is SVGAGI. The V end was cut by 4 bases, the J end by 8 bases, with 14 bases between. The CDR3 totals 13 residues. Study-wide points: Segments TRBV28, TRBJ1-2 and TRBJ2-5 showed preferential usage in persistent disease.

The sequence was collected from a female donor with Graves disease. The material sequenced was peripheral blood mononuclear cells (PBMCs), taken when the disease was refractory, from a patient treated with antithyroid drugs. V and J are TRBV6-5 and TRBJ1-1; tentatively, D is TRBD1 (6 bases). CDR3 coding DNA: TGTGCCAGCAGTTCGACCAGGACAGCGGAAGCTTTCTTT. The encoded protein is CASSSTRTAEAFF.